The 16 T cell receptor beta chains below were found in one sample sequenced in a study of blood T cells in healthy people across ages. A second roughly 6 to 11 cycle PCR used barcoded and J-beta primers. TCRdb analysed the 5' RACE reads with MiXCR anew, one entry per CDR3 protein. The table shows some 1.6 million distinct CDR3 sequences, with around 35% occurring only once. Source material: blood. These receptors originate from a woman aged 25-40 years in good health.

V usage is TRBV15 and J usage is TRBJ2-1; TRBD2 aligns across 7 bases. This CDR3 region has 15 residues. J was trimmed by 0 bases and V by 5 bases; bases with no gene match: 4. Per germline, CDR1 LNHNV and CDR2 YYDKDF (reference sequence). The CDR3 here is CATSERGLSYNEQFF. Here the CDR3 DNA reads TGTGCCACCAGCGAGCGGGGCCTCTCCTACAATGAGCAGTTCTTC.

V is TRBV6-1 and J is TRBJ2-1; 8 bases agree with TRBD2. This CDR3 spans 18 amino acids. V shed 4 bases and J 7 bases; nucleotides not matched to a gene: 18. The germline CDR1 and CDR2 sequences are MNHNS and SASEGT. DNA for the CDR3: TGTGCCAGCAGTGGAGGGTGGGGAGCGGGAGTTCTTAGTAATGAGCAGTTCTTC. It encodes CASSGGWGAGVLSNEQFF.

The chain links TRBV29-1 to TRBJ1-5; D is possibly TRBD1 (6 bases). The CDR3 totals 14 residues. Germline-derived CDR1 and CDR2 are SQVTM and ANQGSEA. V was clipped by 2 bases and J by 4 bases, with 12 bases between them. This chain's CDR3 is CSVERLGGNQPQHF. CDR3 coding DNA: TGCAGCGTTGAACGGTTAGGGGGGAATCAGCCCCAGCATTTT.

Concerning this clonotype: One end of the junction is discordant with germline, which a read error may explain. This sequence joins TRBV20-1 and TRBJ2-3; TRBD2 matches at 7 bases. CDR1 DFQATT and CDR2 SNEGSKA come from the germline V gene (reference sequence). The CDR3 runs to 15 residues. CDR3 bases: TGCAATGCTAGAAAGGTGGGGGGGGGCACAGATACGCAGTATTTT. It is translated as CNARKVGGGTDTQYF.

The table lists this clonotype with a few counts. The rearrangement links TRBV20-1 to TRBJ1-5, with a possible D match to TRBD1 (6 bases). This CDR3 region has 13 residues. CDR1 is DFQATT, CDR2 SNEGSKA, per germline (reference sequence). V was clipped by 3 bases and J by 4 bases, with 10 bases between them. In nucleotides, the CDR3 is TGCAGTGCTAGCAGGGACAAAAATCAGCCCCAGCATTTT. The encoded protein is CSASRDKNQPQHF.

This clonotype was picked up a small number of times. The chain links TRBV18 to TRBJ1-5; D gene ambiguous. V was clipped by 6 bases and J by 8 bases, with 20 bases between them. Germline loops: CDR1 KGHSH, CDR2 LQKENI. The CDR3 spans 15 residues. The CDR3 DNA sequence: TGTGCCAGCTCCGCGAGCGTCAGTGGCGTGGAGCCCCAGCATTTT. It specifies CASSASVSGVEPQHF. The full variable domain, in which reference TRBV18 and TRBJ1-5 provide the parts outside the CDR3, is NAGVMQNPRHLVRRRGQEARLRCSPMKGHSHVYWYRQLPEEGLKFMVYLQKENIIDESGMPKERFSAEFPKEGPSILRIQQVVRGDSAAYFCASSASVSGVEPQHFGDGTRLSIL.

About this clonotype: It may be a read error: a sequence one base away is much more abundant. V is TRBV10-3 and J is TRBJ2-1, with D possibly being TRBD1 (6 bases). TRBJ2-7 matches the DNA end more closely, so the J call is doubtful. This CDR3 comprises 15 residues. From germline, CDR1 is ENHRY and CDR2 SYGVKD. The CDR3, as DNA: TGTGCCATCAGGACAGGAGAGAGCTCCTACAATGAGCAGTACTTC. Amino acid sequence: CAIRTGESSYNEQYF.

This clonotype was seen more than once but under ten times. V usage is TRBV6-1 and J usage is TRBJ2-5; D possibly corresponds to TRBD1 (6 bases). The J call could be wrong; TRBJ2-7 is a better fit for the DNA end. This CDR3 spans 15 amino acids. Germline lookup yields CDR1 MNHNS and CDR2 SASEGT. The CDR3 region is CASRDRSPGSYEQYF. The CDR3 bases are TGTGCCAGCAGGGACAGAAGCCCCGGCTCCTACGAGCAGTACTTC.

This clonotype came up a few times. The chain combines TRBV20-1 with TRBJ2-3; 9 bases align to TRBD2. Germline CDR1 DFQATT, CDR2 SNEGSKA (reference sequence). The V gene end was trimmed by 2 bases and the J gene end by 3 bases; junction bases not matched to a gene: 6. The CDR3 covers 15 residues. The chain's CDR3 is CSARWRGGGTDTQYF. In nucleotides, the CDR3 is TGCAGTGCTAGATGGCGGGGGGGTGGGACAGATACGCAGTATTTT.

This clonotype appeared a few times. The chain recombines TRBV15 with TRBJ2-3, with D unclear. This CDR3 comprises 12 residues. V gave up 5 bases and J gave up 5 bases, with 8 bases separating them. Germline V gene data show CDR1 as LNHNV and CDR2 as YYDKDF (reference sequence). The DNA of the CDR3 is TGTGCCACCAGCGAACGGCGAGATACGCAGTATTTT. It yields the protein CATSERRDTQYF. Drawing the rest from reference TRBV15 and TRBJ2-3, the complete variable domain is DAMVIQNPRYQVTQFGKPVTLSCSQTLNHNVMYWYQQKSSQAPKLLFHYYDKDFNNEADTPDNFQSRRPNTSFCFLDIRSPGLGDTAMYLCATSERRDTQYFGPGTRLTVL.

This chain links TRBV6-4 with TRBJ2-5; 11 bases match TRBD2. The CDR3 covers 15 residues. The V and J ends lost 6 bases and 2 bases, in that order; junction bases with no gene match: 5. Germline V gene sequence: CDR1 MRHNA, CDR2 SNTAGT. The CDR3 loop is CASSNLAGGQETQYF. The CDR3 bases are TGTGCCAGCAGCAATCTAGCGGGGGGTCAAGAGACCCAGTACTTC.

The gene calls are TRBV15 and TRBJ2-3; D is perhaps TRBD1 or TRBD2 (6 bases each). Looked up from germline, CDR1 is LNHNV and CDR2 is YYDKDF (reference sequence). CDR3 length equals 15 residues. V shed 7 bases and J shed 2 bases, with 16 bases lying between them. The CDR3 DNA reads as TGTGCCACCAAGTCTGGGGGGCCAGACACAGATACGCAGTATTTT. It translates to CATKSGGPDTDTQYF.

The table lists this clonotype with a few counts. The CDR3 is CASSLPPVGALQETQYF. CDR3 bases: TGTGCCAGCAGCTTACCTCCCGTGGGGGCTCTTCAAGAGACCCAGTACTTC. The V call is TRBV7-9, the J call TRBJ2-5; possibly TRBD1 for D (6 bases). V lost 2 bases and J lost 2, with 18 bases in between. The CDR3 runs to 17 residues. Germline values: CDR1 SEHNR, CDR2 FQNEAQ (reference sequence).

The gene calls are TRBV20-1 and TRBJ2-5; TRBD1 is a possible D gene (5 bases). The V end lost 3 bases, the J end lost 2 bases, and 19 bases lay between the germline ends. Germline CDR1 DFQATT, CDR2 SNEGSKA (reference sequence). The CDR3 runs to 16 residues. The CDR3 reads CSASRRGSRVQETQYF. The CDR3 DNA is TGCAGTGCTAGCCGTCGCGGTAGCAGGGTACAAGAGACCCAGTACTTC.

This clonotype occurred a few times. A read error may produce the germline difference seen at one junction end. The chain joins TRBV5-5 to TRBJ2-7, with D uncertain. Germline assignment: CDR1 SGHKS and CDR2 YYEKEE (reference sequence). The CDR3 covers 13 residues. CDR3 DNA: TGTGCCAGCAGCTTGTATAGCTCCTACGAGCGGTACTTC. Protein sequence: CASSLYSSYERYF. Looking up the rest from reference TRBV5-5 and TRBJ2-7 gives the full variable domain: DAGVTQSPTHLIKTRGQQVTLRCSPISGHKSVSWYQQVLGQGPQFIFQYYEKEERGRGNFPDRFSARQFPNYSSELNVNALLLGDSALYLCASSLYSSYERYFGPGTRLTVT.

This clonotype has a count of ten or more. CDR3 protein: CSVGSGNTDTQYF. The CDR3 coding sequence is TGCAGCGTTGGGAGCGGGAACACAGATACGCAGTATTTT. V usage is TRBV29-1 and J usage is TRBJ2-3, with TRBD2 matching 7 bases. The trim removed 4 bases at V and 2 bases at J, leaving 3 bases unmatched. From germline, CDR1 is SQVTM and CDR2 ANQGSEA. The CDR3 has 13 amino acids.